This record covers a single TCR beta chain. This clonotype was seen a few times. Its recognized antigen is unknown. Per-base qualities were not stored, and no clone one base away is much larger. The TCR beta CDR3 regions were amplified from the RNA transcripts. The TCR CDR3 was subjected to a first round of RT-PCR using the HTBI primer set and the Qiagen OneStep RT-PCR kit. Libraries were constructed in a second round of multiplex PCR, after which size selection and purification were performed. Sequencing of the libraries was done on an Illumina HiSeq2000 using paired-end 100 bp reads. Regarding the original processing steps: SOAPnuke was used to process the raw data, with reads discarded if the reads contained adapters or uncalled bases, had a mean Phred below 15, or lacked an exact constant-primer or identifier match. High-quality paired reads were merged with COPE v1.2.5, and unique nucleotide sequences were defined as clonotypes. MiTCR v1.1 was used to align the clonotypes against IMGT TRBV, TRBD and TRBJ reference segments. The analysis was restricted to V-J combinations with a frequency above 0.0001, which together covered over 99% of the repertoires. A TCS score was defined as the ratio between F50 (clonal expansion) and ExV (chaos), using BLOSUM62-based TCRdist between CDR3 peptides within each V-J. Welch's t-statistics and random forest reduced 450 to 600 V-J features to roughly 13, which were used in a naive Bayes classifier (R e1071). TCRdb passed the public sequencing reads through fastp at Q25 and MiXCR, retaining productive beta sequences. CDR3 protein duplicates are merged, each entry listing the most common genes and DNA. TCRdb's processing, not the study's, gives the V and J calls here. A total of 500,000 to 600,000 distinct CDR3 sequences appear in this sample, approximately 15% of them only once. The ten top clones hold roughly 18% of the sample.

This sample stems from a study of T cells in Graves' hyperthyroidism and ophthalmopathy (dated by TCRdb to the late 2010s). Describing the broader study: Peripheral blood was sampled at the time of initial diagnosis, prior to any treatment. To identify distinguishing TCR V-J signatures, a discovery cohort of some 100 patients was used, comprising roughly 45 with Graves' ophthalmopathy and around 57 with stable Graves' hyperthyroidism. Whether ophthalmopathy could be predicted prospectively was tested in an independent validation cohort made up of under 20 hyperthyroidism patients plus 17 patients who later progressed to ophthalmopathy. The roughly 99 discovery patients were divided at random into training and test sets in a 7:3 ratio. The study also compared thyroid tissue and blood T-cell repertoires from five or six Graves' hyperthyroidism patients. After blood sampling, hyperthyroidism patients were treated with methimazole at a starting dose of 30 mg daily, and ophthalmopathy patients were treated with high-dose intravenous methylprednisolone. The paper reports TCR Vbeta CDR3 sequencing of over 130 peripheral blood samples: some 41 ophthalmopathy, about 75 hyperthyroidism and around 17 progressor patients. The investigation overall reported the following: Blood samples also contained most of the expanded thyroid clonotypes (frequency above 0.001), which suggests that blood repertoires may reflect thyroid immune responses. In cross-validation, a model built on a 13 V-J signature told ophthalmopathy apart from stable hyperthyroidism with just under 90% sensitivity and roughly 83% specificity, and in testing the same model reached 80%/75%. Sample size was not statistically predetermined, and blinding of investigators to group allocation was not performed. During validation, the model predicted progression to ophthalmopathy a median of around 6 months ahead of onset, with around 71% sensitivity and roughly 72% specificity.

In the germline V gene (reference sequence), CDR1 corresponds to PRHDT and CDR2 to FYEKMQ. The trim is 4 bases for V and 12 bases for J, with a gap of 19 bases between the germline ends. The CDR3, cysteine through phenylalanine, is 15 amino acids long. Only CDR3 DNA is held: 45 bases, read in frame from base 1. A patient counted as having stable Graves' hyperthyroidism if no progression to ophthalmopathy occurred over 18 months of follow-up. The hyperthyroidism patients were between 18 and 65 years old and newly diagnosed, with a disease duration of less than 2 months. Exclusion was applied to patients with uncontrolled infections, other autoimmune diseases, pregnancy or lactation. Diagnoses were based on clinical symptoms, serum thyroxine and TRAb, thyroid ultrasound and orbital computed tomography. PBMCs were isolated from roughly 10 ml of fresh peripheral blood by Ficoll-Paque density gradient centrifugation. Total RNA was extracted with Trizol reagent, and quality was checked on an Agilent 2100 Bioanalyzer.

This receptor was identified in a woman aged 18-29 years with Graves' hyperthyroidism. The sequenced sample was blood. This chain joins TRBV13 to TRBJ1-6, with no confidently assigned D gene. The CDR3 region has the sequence CASSSRLEDRRPLHF. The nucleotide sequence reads TGTGCCAGCAGCTCCAGACTAGAGGACCGCCGACCCCTCCACTTT.